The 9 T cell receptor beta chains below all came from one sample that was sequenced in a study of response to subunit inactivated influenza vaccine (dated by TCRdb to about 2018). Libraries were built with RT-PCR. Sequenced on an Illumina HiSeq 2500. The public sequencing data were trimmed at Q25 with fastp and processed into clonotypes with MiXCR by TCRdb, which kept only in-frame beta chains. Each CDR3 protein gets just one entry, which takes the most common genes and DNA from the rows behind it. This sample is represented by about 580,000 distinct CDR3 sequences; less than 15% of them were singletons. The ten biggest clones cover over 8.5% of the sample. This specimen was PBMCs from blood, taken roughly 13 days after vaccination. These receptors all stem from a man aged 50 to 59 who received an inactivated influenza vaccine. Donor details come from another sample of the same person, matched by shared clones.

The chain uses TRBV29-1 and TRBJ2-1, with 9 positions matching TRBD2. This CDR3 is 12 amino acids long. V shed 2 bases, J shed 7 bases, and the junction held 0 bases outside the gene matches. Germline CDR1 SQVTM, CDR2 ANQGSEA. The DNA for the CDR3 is TGCAGCGTTGAACTAGCGGGAAATGAGCAGTTCTTC. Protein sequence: CSVELAGNEQFF.

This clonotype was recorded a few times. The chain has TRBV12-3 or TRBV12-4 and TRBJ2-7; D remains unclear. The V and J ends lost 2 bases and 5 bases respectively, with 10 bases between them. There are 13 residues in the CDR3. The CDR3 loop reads CASSLRSLNEQYF. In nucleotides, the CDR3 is TGTGCCAGCAGTTTAAGATCGCTCAACGAGCAGTACTTC.

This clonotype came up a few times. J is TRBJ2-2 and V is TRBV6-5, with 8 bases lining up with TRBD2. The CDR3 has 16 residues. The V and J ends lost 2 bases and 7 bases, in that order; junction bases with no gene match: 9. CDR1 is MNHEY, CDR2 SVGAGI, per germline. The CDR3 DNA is TGTGCCAGCAGTTACACCGGGACTAGGGTCTACGGGGAGCTGTTTTTT. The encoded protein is CASSYTGTRVYGELFF.

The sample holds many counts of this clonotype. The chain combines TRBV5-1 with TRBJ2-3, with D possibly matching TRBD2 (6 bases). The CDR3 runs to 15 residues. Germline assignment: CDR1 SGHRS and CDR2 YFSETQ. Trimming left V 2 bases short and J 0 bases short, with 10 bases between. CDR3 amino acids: CASSFSGPSTDTQYF. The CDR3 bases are TGCGCCAGCAGCTTTAGCGGCCCTAGCACAGATACGCAGTATTTT.

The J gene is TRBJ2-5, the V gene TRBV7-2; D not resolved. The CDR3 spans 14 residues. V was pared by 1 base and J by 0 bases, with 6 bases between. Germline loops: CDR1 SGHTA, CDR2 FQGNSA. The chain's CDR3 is CASSLELYQETQYF. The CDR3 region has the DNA TGTGCCAGCAGCTTAGAGTTGTACCAAGAGACCCAGTACTTC. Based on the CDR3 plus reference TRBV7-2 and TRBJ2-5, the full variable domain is GAGVSQSPSNKVTEKGKDVELRCDPISGHTALYWYRQSLGQGLEFLIYFQGNSAPDKSGLPSDRFSAERTGGSVSTLTIQRTQQEDSAVYLCASSLELYQETQYFGPGTRLLVL.

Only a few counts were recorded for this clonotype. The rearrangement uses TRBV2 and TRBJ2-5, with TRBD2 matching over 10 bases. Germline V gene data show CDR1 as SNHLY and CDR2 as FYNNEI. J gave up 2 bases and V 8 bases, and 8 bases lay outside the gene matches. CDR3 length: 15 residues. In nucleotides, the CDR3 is TGTGCCAGCGTAAGCGGGAGGGCCCCTCAAGAGACCCAGTACTTC. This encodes CASVSGRAPQETQYF.

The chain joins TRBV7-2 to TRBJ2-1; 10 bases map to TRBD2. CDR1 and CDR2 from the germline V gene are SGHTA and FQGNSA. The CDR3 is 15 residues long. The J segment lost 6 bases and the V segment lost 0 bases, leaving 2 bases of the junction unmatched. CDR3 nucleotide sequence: TGTGCCAGCAGCTTAGCAGCGGGGGGGCTCAATGAGCAGTTCTTC. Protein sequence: CASSLAAGGLNEQFF.

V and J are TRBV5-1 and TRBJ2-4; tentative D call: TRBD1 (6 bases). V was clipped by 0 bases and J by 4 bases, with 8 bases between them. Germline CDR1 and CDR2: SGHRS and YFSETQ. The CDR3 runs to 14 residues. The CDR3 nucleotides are TGCGCCAGCAGCTTGGCCCAGGGGAAAAACATTCAGTACTTC. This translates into CASSLAQGKNIQYF.

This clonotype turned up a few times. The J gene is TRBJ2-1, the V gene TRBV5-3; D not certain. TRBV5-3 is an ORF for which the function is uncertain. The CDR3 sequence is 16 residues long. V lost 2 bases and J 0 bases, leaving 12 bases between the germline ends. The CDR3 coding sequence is TGTGCCAGAAGCTTTGGGGTCCCGAGCTCCTACAATGAGCAGTTCTTC. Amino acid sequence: CARSFGVPSSYNEQFF.